The source of this T cell receptor beta chain is a study of T cell repertoires in cytomegalovirus infection. Points from the study as a whole: Predominance within the ex vivo response was attributable to HLA-C-restricted CMV-specific TCR beta clonotypes. Pooled public TCR beta family frequency picked out CMV carriers with the relevant HLA.

A single record per CDR3 protein comes from TCRdb applying MiXCR to the reads. The data show about half a million distinct CDR3 sequences, with 30% to 40% seen just once and 17% held by the top ten. Details on this clonotype: What it binds is unknown.

Losses at the gene ends were 4 bases for V and 3 bases for J; bases not matched to a gene: 7. CDR1 and CDR2 (germline): LGHNA, YNFKEQ. The CDR3 length is 15 residues. This chain joins TRBV4-2 and TRBJ2-3; 7 bases align to TRBD2. This specimen consisted of cultured PBMCs, obtained from culture after CMV antigen stimulation. This clonotype originated in a human donor in good health (CMV status not recorded). Some clones in this sample may be carry-over from other donors' samples. The CDR3 DNA reads as TGTGCCAGCAGCCTCGGGACTATTACTACAGATACGCAGTATTTT. Its protein product is CASSLGTITTDTQYF.